This T cell receptor beta chain was recovered during a study of blood T cell repertoires in COVID-19. Here immunoSEQ multiplex PCR was the method, and the copy in TCRdb shows in-frame clones only, minus some. The sample lists about 140,000 clones, roughly 86% occurring once. Germline CDR1 is LGHNA and CDR2 is YSLEER. The CDR3 has 14 amino acids. The V gene end was trimmed by 0 bases and the J gene end by 3 bases; junction bases not matched to a gene: 0. J is TRBJ2-7 and V is TRBV4-3; 9 nucleotides align to TRBD2. This receptor was taken from a man aged 45-65 years with active or convalescent COVID-19. What was sequenced was peripheral blood. The CDR3 protein is CASSQDSGGYEQYF. DNA for the CDR3: TGCGCCAGCAGCCAAGATAGCGGGGGCTACGAGCAGTACTTC.